Here is one T cell receptor (beta chain) with its context. Its specificity is not known. Antigen-specific CD4+ T cells were expanded (with viral peptide pools) by the ViraFEST assay ahead of sequencing. Subsequent to a culture period of roughly 11 days, CD4+ T cells were isolated. The infection with SARS-CoV-2 (confirmed by PCR) occurred in this person between March and December 2020. BNT162b2 vaccine or mRNA-1273 vaccine was given to participants in two doses. Cultivation was performed at two million PBMC per well with 8 to 10 IU/ml IL-2 and 10 ug/ml peptides added. Each culture had half its medium swapped for IL-2 medium on days 3 and 7. Some clones are missing from TCRdb's copy, which holds only in-frame ones; the method was immunoSEQ multiplex PCR. This sample yields approximately 15,000 clones, of which 76% are seen a single time; 15% to 25% belongs to the top ten. This record belongs to a study of vaccination effects on CD4 cells after COVID-19. Study information: Post-vaccine specimens were collected at a median of 72 days following the second dose. Points from the study as a whole: The post-vaccine spike-reactive clones of convalescents showed a predominance of new vaccine-induced clones.

The CDR3 has 14 residues. J gave up 3 bases and V 6 bases, and 7 bases lay outside the gene matches. Germline CDR1 reads MNHNY; CDR2 reads SVGAGI (reference sequence). The clonotype originates from a human donor who had a prior SARS-CoV-2 infection. Sequencing was performed on CD4+ T cells from PBMCs cultured with SARS-CoV-2 spike peptides, taken after COVID-19 vaccination. The chain joins TRBV6-6 to TRBJ2-7, with TRBD1 identical over 8 bases. CDR3 in amino acids: CASSLQGEVYEQYF. The CDR3 DNA is TGTGCCAGCAGCCTACAGGGGGAGGTCTACGAGCAGTACTTC.